The sample holds a few counts of the clone carrying this T cell receptor (beta chain). The data stem from a study of blood T cells in healthy people across ages. A second PCR, run for about 6 to 12 cycles, used a sample-barcoded 5' primer plus a J-beta primer mix. Each CDR3 protein gets one entry after TCRdb re-called the 5' RACE reads with MiXCR. Of about 1.1 million distinct CDR3 sequences detected, about two fifths appear once; the ten largest clones hold around 13%. CDR1 and CDR2 (germline): KGHSH, LQKENI. The CDR3 loop spans 15 amino acids. Between the trimmed V and J ends, which lost 2 bases and 4 bases, there was a span of 14 bases.

This TCR derives from a man in his late teens or twenties in good health. The chain recombines TRBV18 with TRBJ2-5; TRBD1 is a possible D gene (5 bases). Sequencing used blood. The CDR3 here is CASSPTGPQGETQYF. The CDR3 DNA follows: TGTGCCAGCTCACCAACTGGACCCCAGGGAGAGACCCAGTACTTC. Using reference TRBV18 and TRBJ2-5 for the parts outside the CDR3, the full variable domain is NAGVMQNPRHLVRRRGQEARLRCSPMKGHSHVYWYRQLPEEGLKFMVYLQKENIIDESGMPKERFSAEFPKEGPSILRIQQVVRGDSAAYFCASSPTGPQGETQYFGPGTRLLVL.